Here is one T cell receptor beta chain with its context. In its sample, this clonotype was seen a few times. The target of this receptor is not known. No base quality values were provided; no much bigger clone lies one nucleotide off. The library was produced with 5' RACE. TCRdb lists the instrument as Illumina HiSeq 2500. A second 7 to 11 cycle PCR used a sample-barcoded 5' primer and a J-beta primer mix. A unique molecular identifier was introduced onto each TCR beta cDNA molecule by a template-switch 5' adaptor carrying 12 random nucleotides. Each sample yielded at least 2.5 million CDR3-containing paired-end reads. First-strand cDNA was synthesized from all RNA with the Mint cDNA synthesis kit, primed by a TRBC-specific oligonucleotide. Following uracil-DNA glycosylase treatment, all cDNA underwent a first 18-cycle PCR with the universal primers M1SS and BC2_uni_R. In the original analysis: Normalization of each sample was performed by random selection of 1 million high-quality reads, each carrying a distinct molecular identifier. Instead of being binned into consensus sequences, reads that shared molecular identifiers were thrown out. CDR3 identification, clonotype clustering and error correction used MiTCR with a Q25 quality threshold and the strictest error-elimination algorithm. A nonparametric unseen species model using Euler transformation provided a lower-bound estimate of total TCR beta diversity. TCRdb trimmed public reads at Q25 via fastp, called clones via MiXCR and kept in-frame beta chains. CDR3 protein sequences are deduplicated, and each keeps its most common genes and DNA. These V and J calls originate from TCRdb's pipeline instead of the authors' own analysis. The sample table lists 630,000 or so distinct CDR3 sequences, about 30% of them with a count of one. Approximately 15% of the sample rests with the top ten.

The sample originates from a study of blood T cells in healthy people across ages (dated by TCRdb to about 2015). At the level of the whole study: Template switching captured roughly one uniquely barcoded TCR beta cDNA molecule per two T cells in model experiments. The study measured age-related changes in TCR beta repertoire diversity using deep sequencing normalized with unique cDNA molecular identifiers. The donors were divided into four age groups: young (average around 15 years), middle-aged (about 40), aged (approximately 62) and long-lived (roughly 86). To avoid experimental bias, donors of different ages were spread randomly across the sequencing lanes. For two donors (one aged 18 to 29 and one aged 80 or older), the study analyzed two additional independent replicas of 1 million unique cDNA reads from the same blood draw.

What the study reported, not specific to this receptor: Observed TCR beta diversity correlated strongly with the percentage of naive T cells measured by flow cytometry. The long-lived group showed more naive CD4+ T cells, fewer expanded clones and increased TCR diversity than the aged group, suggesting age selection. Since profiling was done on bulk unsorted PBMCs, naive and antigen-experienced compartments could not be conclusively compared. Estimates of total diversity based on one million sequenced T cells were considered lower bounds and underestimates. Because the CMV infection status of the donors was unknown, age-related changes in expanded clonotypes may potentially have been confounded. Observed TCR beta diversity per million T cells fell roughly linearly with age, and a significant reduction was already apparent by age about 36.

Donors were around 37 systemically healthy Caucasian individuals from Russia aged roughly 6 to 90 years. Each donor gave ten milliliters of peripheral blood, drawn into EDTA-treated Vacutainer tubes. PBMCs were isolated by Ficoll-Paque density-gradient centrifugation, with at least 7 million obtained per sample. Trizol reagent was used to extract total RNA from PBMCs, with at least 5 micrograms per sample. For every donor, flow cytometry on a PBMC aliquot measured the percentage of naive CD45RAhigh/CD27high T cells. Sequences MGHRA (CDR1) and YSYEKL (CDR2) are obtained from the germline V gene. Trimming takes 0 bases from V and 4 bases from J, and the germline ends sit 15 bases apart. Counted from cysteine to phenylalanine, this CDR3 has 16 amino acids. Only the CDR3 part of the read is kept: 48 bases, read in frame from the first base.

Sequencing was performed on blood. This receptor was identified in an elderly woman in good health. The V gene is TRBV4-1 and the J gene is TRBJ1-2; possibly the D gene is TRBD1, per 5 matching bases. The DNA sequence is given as TGCGCCAGCAGCCAAGATGGGGCAGGGTCTGGCTATGGCTACACCTTC. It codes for CASSQDGAGSGYGYTF.